What follows is one TCR beta chain and its context. It lacks a known antigen. Base qualities are not provided; no much larger clone lies one nucleotide away. From its cysteine to its phenylalanine, the CDR3 spans 13 amino acids. Only the CDR3 DNA is retained, 39 bases long and in frame from the first base. From the germline V gene, CDR1 is SNHLY and CDR2 is FYNNEI. Trimming at the junction amounts to 5 bases on V and 4 bases on J, and the germline ends lie 11 bases apart. This sample was sequenced with an Illumina HiSeq 2500. Quantitative 5'-RACE with molecular barcodes was the method used to prepare the TCR beta libraries. The paper's processing steps were these. A new computational method, built on a probabilistic model of VDJ rearrangement, was used to identify disease-linked TCR variants. The raw public reads went through TCRdb reprocessing: fastp at Q25, MiXCR clone calling, in-frame beta chains kept. CDR3 protein sequences are deduplicated, and each keeps its most common genes and DNA. The V and J calls reflect TCRdb's pipeline rather than the authors' work. The sample profile shows 150,000 to 200,000 distinct CDR3 sequences; around a third of them were found once. The ten biggest clones cover approximately 6% of the sample.

These data come from a study of CD8 T cells in ankylosing spondylitis (dated by TCRdb to about 2017). A note on the overall study: To find TCR variants linked to disease, the study profiled T cell receptor beta repertoires in ankylosing spondylitis patients and healthy donors. The whole study cohort included under 140 healthy donors and about two dozen ankylosing spondylitis patients. Peripheral blood was sampled, and synovial fluid was additionally collected from ankylosing spondylitis patients. Overall results and qualifications from the work: Blood from ankylosing spondylitis patients appeared to be characterized by a TCR beta motif made up of under 10 highly homologous amino acid variants. Some motif variants had previously been reported in the synovial fluid and blood of reactive arthritis patients, which suggests shared mechanisms of disease initiation. According to the report, matched synovial fluid samples from ankylosing spondylitis patients were significantly enriched for the disease-linked clones. The disease-linked clones showed a CD8+ phenotype and occurred at relatively low frequencies in peripheral blood.

Synovial fluid samples and blood samples obtained from the same ankylosing spondylitis patients were matched. Sequencing used synovial fluid, either unsorted or a sorted T cell fraction (not recorded which). The chain couples TRBV2 to TRBJ1-1, with the D gene uncertain. The sequence was collected from a male donor with ankylosing spondylitis. CDR3 sequence: CASSSREGTEAFF. The nucleotides are TGTGCCAGCAGTAGTAGGGAAGGCACTGAAGCTTTCTTT.